These 27 T cell receptor beta chains originate from one sample sequenced in a study of T cells in Graves' hyperthyroidism and ophthalmopathy. Authors of the study amplified TCR beta CDR3 regions from RNA transcripts. HTBI primers were used for first-round RT-PCR of the TCR CDR3. From the multiplex PCR reads, TCRdb called clonotypes with MiXCR, one entry per CDR3 protein. Found here are about 350,000 distinct CDR3 sequences, approximately 14% of them singletons; the top ten hold just under 25%. The material sequenced was blood. All receptors come from a woman in her 30s with Graves' hyperthyroidism.

The chain couples TRBV19 to TRBJ2-3; 7 nucleotides align to TRBD1. V shed 3 bases and J 1 base; nucleotides not matched to a gene: 4. Germline V gene sequence: CDR1 LNHDA, CDR2 SQIVND (reference sequence). This CDR3 is 15 amino acids long. CDR3 amino acids: CASSMEDRGTDTQYF. CDR3 DNA: TGTGCCAGTAGTATGGAAGACAGGGGCACAGATACGCAGTATTTT. The full variable domain, rest sourced from reference TRBV19 and TRBJ2-3, is DGGITQSPKYLFRKEGQNVTLSCEQNLNHDAMYWYRQDPGQGLRLIYYSQIVNDFQKGDIAEGYSVSREKKESFPLTVTSAQKNPTAFYLCASSMEDRGTDTQYFGPGTRLTVL.

This clonotype has only a few counts. The chain uses TRBV7-2 and TRBJ2-7, with D hard to call. The CDR3 has 15 residues. Between the trimmed V and J ends, which lost 3 bases and 3 bases, there was a span of 15 bases. Germline V gene data show CDR1 as SGHTA and CDR2 as FQGNSA. This CDR3 reads CASSFRGQTRYEQYF. In DNA, the CDR3 is TGTGCCAGCAGCTTCCGCGGCCAAACCCGCTACGAGCAGTACTTC.

This clonotype appeared a few times. The V gene is TRBV7-8, the J gene TRBJ2-1; D is unclear. Trimming cost V 7 bases and J 0 bases, with 13 bases left between them. The CDR3 runs to 15 residues. In germline, CDR1 is SGHVS, CDR2 FQNEAQ. Here the CDR3 DNA reads TGTGCCAGCATCCCAAGCGCCGGCTCCTACAATGAGCAGTTCTTC. Encoded protein: CASIPSAGSYNEQFF.

In the case of this clonotype: A much larger clone lies a single base off, so this may be a read error. V gene TRBV12-3 or TRBV12-4 combines with J gene TRBJ2-5, with D perhaps TRBD2 (6 bases). There are 12 residues in the CDR3. The ends were cut back, 5 bases at V and 9 bases at J, with 13 bases in the middle. CDR3 sequence (DNA): TGTGCCAGCAGTCAATCGTGGGAGGCCCAGTACTTC. It codes for CASSQSWEAQYF.

In this sample, this clonotype turned up many times. J is TRBJ2-3 and V is TRBV6-1, with TRBD1 matching 10 bases. Trimming at V came to 6 bases and at J to 4 bases, leaving 7 bases not matched to a gene. Germline V gives CDR1 MNHNS, CDR2 SASEGT. The CDR3 totals 15 residues. CDR3 sequence (DNA): TGTGCCAGCAGCAACCCCGGACAGGGGGCAGATACGCAGTATTTT. Amino acid sequence: CASSNPGQGADTQYF.

This clonotype was recorded many times. The J gene is TRBJ1-2, the V gene TRBV28; D uncertain. Per germline, CDR1 MDHEN and CDR2 SYDVKM. Trimming cost V 10 bases and J 3 bases, with 21 bases left between them. The CDR3 has 15 residues. The CDR3 region is CATKAYTQIDYGYTF. CDR3 bases: TGTGCCACAAAGGCCTATACACAAATTGACTATGGCTACACCTTC.

The chain links TRBV19 to TRBJ2-2, with D hard to call. Germline V gene lookup returns CDR1 LNHDA and CDR2 SQIVND (reference sequence). The CDR3 length is 12 residues. Trimming stripped 4 bases from V and 6 bases from J, with 6 bases between. The CDR3 nucleotides are TGTGCCAGTAGTACCCCGCCCGGGGAGCTGTTTTTT. Residues: CASSTPPGELFF.

This clonotype appeared many times. This chain links TRBV20-1 with TRBJ2-7; 7 bases map to TRBD2. The trim removed 2 bases at V and 0 bases at J, leaving 7 bases unmatched. The length of the CDR3 is 15 residues. Germline V gene sequence: CDR1 DFQATT, CDR2 SNEGSKA (reference sequence). The CDR3 region is CSARTPGLTSYEQYF. As DNA, the CDR3 is TGCAGTGCTAGAACTCCGGGACTAACCTCCTACGAGCAGTACTTC.

This clonotype was detected many times. The chain joins TRBV7-2 to TRBJ2-1; D remains ambiguous. The germline CDR1 and CDR2 sequences are SGHTA and FQGNSA. The CDR3 length is 14 residues. The V gene lost 1 base and the J gene lost 4 bases, with 8 bases spanning the gap. The CDR3: CASSLDSRYNEQFF. The CDR3 DNA sequence: TGTGCCAGCAGCTTAGATAGCAGGTACAATGAGCAGTTCTTC.

The V call is TRBV10-3, the J call TRBJ1-5; D remains unclear. The V end was cut by 0 bases, the J end by 1 base, with 10 bases between. The V gene's germline CDR1 is ENHRY and CDR2 SYGVKD. The CDR3 spans 16 residues. The CDR3 reads CAISESRLWSNQPQHF. The CDR3 DNA reads TGTGCCATCAGTGAGTCCCGTCTGTGGAGCAATCAGCCCCAGCATTTT.

The sample holds a few counts of this clonotype. The chain carries TRBV6-5 and TRBJ2-2; the D gene is possibly TRBD1 (5 bases). The V gene's germline CDR1 is MNHEY and CDR2 SVGAGI. The CDR3 covers 13 residues. V was clipped by 4 bases and J by 7 bases, with 10 bases between them. The CDR3 DNA sequence: TGTGCCAGCAGTTGGTCGACAGACGGGGAGCTGTTTTTT. Protein sequence: CASSWSTDGELFF.

This clonotype was observed many times. CDR3 amino acids: CASSEDREVTGELFF. The CDR3 coding sequence is TGTGCCAGCAGTGAAGACAGGGAGGTAACCGGGGAGCTGTTTTTT. The chain recombines TRBV25-1 with TRBJ2-2; perhaps TRBD1 as D (7 bases). CDR1 MGHDK and CDR2 SYGVNS come from the germline V gene. The V and J ends lost 2 bases and 5 bases respectively, with 12 bases between them. CDR3 size: 15 residues.

This clonotype was recorded many times. The germline gene is not matched at one end of the junction; a read error may be the cause. The chain combines TRBV12-3 or TRBV12-4 with TRBJ1-1; D unresolved. This CDR3 comprises 14 residues. The CDR3: CASSLASMNTEAFF. The CDR3 coding sequence is TGTGCCAGCAGCTTAGCGTCAATGAACACTGAAGCTTTCTTT.

This clonotype was recorded at least ten times. The chain has TRBV28 and TRBJ2-7; maybe TRBD1 (6 bases). CDR1 and CDR2 from the germline V gene are MDHEN and SYDVKM. Trimming shortened V by 10 bases and J by 1 base, and 11 bases separated the two germline ends. CDR3 size: 12 residues. CDR3 nucleotides: TGTGCCACCTACAGGGAGTCCTACGAGCAGTACTTC. Translating gives CATYRESYEQYF.

This clonotype came up many times. The chain has TRBV2 and TRBJ1-6; D is unclear. This CDR3 region has 13 residues. V was pared by 7 bases and J by 7 bases, with 11 bases between. Germline V gives CDR1 SNHLY, CDR2 FYNNEI. CDR3 sequence reads: CASIFSGNSPLHF. CDR3 coding DNA: TGTGCCAGCATTTTCTCGGGGAATTCACCCCTCCACTTT. Full variable domain (remainder filled in from reference TRBV2 and TRBJ1-6): EPEVTQTPSHQVTQMGQEVILRCVPISNHLYFYWYRQILGQKVEFLVSFYNNEISEKSEIFDDQFSVERPDGSNFTLKIRSTKLEDSAMYFCASIFSGNSPLHFGNGTRLTVT.

This clonotype was counted only a few times. Relative to the germline gene, one junction end is altered; a read error may explain this. The chain uses TRBV7-3 and TRBJ2-3; a weak D match, TRBD2 (6 bases). Germline lookup yields CDR1 SGHTA and CDR2 FQGTGA. This CDR3 comprises 15 residues. The CDR3 reads CAISRLAASVSTQYF. In DNA, the CDR3 is TGTGCCATCAGCCGGCTTGCTGCTAGCGTGAGTACGCAGTATTTT.

This clonotype was observed many times. The J gene is TRBJ1-1, the V gene TRBV15; no clear D. The CDR3 is 15 residues long. From germline, CDR1 is LNHNV and CDR2 YYDKDF (reference sequence). V dropped 1 base and J dropped 1 base, with 10 bases sitting between them. The CDR3 protein is CATSRGGASNTEAFF. As DNA, the CDR3 is TGTGCCACCAGCAGAGGGGGAGCCTCGAACACTGAAGCTTTCTTT.

This clonotype was seen at least ten times. The CDR3 protein is CASSTPAGGPENTQYF. CDR3 in DNA: TGTGCCAGCAGTACGCCAGCGGGAGGGCCGGAGAATACGCAGTATTTT. V is TRBV28 and J is TRBJ2-3; 10 nucleotides line up with TRBD2. The germline V gene encodes CDR1 MDHEN and CDR2 SYDVKM. This CDR3 is built from 16 residues. Germline trimming cut 5 bases from V and 7 bases from J; bases unmatched to any gene: 12.

In this sample, this clonotype turned up many times. The chain uses TRBV7-2 and TRBJ2-7, with 8 bases lining up with TRBD2. J gave up 0 bases and V 2 bases, and 3 bases lay outside the gene matches. CDR3 length equals 15 residues. CDR1 is SGHTA and CDR2 is FQGNSA in the germline V gene. The CDR3 loop reads CASSLQTSASYEQYF. In DNA, the CDR3 is TGTGCCAGCAGCTTACAGACTAGCGCCTCCTACGAGCAGTACTTC.

This clonotype was seen a few times. The rearrangement joins TRBV20-1 to TRBJ2-1; 10 bases fit TRBD2. J gave up 7 bases and V 5 bases, and 17 bases lay outside the gene matches. Germline V lookup: CDR1 DFQATT, CDR2 SNEGSKA (reference sequence). CDR3 length: 17 residues. In DNA form, the CDR3 reads TGCAGTGCTCCCCGGACTAGCGGAGACATTTTTGGAAATGAGCAGTTCTTC. Protein product: CSAPRTSGDIFGNEQFF.

This chain joins TRBV28 and TRBJ1-1; D possibly corresponds to TRBD1 (6 bases). The germline gives CDR1 MDHEN, CDR2 SYDVKM. The V end was cut by 5 bases, the J end by 2 bases, with 15 bases between. The CDR3 runs 15 residues. The CDR3 region has the DNA TGTGCCAGCAGTCCTCCCGGACAGACCAACACTGAAGCTTTCTTT. It translates to CASSPPGQTNTEAFF.

This clonotype appeared many times. V gene TRBV6-1 combines with J gene TRBJ2-1, with 7 bases identical to TRBD2. The CDR3 is 15 residues long. V was pared by 7 bases and J by 9 bases, with 15 bases of the junction left unmatched. Germline V gene lookup returns CDR1 MNHNS and CDR2 SASEGT. CDR3 DNA: TGTGCCAGCACCGGGGGGAGGGCTCGGTTGGGTGAGCAGTTCTTC. Amino acid sequence: CASTGGRARLGEQFF.

The sample holds many counts of this clonotype. CDR3 amino acids: CASSPGPGLTYNEQFF. For the CDR3, the DNA is TGTGCCAGCAGCCCAGGTCCGGGACTGACGTACAATGAGCAGTTCTTC. The V gene is TRBV7-9, the J gene TRBJ2-1, with TRBD2 as a possible D gene (6 bases). The CDR3 runs 16 residues. CDR1 SEHNR and CDR2 FQNEAQ come from the germline V gene (reference sequence). Trimming left V 5 bases short and J 4 bases short, with 18 bases between. Looking up the rest from reference TRBV7-9 and TRBJ2-1 gives the full variable domain: DTGVSQNPRHKITKRGQNVTFRCDPISEHNRLYWYRQTLGQGPEFLTYFQNEAQLEKSRLLSDRFSAERPKGSFSTLEIQRTEQGDSAMYLCASSPGPGLTYNEQFFGPGTRLTVL.

This clonotype was seen repeatedly, ten times or more. The rearrangement joins TRBV20-1 to TRBJ2-3; 8 nucleotides line up with TRBD1. The CDR3 totals 14 residues. CDR1 and CDR2 (germline): DFQATT, SNEGSKA (reference sequence). V was pared by 6 bases and J by 2 bases, with 7 bases of the junction left unmatched. The CDR3 loop reads CSATTGDITDTQYF. In nucleotides, the CDR3 is TGCAGTGCCACGACAGGGGATATCACAGATACGCAGTATTTT.

DNA of the CDR3: TGTGCCAGCGGACAGTTCAATCAGCCCCAGCATTTT. This gives the protein CASGQFNQPQHF. V and J are TRBV6-1 and TRBJ1-5; weak D call: TRBD1 (6 bases). Germline-derived CDR1 and CDR2 are MNHNS and SASEGT. With 8 bases removed from V and 3 bases from J, the gap between germline ends came to 8 bases. This CDR3 is 12 amino acids long.

This clonotype was counted many times. The chain carries TRBV25-1 and TRBJ2-5; TRBD1 matches at 8 bases. With 5 bases clipped from V and 0 bases from J, the junction kept 14 bases outside the gene matches. The CDR3 is 18 amino acids. Germline-derived CDR1 and CDR2 are MGHDK and SYGVNS. In DNA, the CDR3 is TGTGCCAGCAGTAGTCCTCGACAGGGGTTGGGGTACCAAGAGACCCAGTACTTC. This translates into CASSSPRQGLGYQETQYF.

The genes are TRBV30 and TRBJ1-1, with no clear D. The germline CDR1 and CDR2 sequences are GTSNPN and SVGIG (reference sequence). Trimming left V 1 base short and J 3 bases short, with 9 bases between. The CDR3 runs 13 residues. The CDR3 coding sequence is TGTGCCTGGAGTGACAGCCACTACACTGAAGCTTTCTTT. Amino acids: CAWSDSHYTEAFF.